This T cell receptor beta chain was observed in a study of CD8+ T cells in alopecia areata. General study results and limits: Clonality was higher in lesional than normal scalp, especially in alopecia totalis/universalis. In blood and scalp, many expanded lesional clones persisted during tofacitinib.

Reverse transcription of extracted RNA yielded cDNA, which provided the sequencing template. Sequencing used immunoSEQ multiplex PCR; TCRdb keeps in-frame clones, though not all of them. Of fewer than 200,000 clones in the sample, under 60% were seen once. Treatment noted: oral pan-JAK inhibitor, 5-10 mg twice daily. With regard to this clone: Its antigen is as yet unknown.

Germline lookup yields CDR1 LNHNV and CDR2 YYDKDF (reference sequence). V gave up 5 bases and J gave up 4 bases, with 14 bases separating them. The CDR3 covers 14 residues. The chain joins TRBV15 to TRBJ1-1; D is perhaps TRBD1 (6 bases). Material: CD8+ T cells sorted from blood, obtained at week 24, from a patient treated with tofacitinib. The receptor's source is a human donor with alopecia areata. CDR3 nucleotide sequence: TGTGCCACCAGCCAGAAGGGGGGTTCCACTGAAGCTTTCTTT. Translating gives CATSQKGGSTEAFF.